One sample yielded the 9 T cell receptor beta chains listed below, sequenced in a study of post-analysis software for immune sequencing data. Regarding the study as a whole: A handful of TRBV segments appeared more often in patients than in controls, and TRBV5-6, TRBV5-1 and TRBV20-1 were among these.

Their antigens remain unidentified. Every TCR beta cDNA library bore unique molecular identifiers. TCRdb redid the calling of the PCR reads with MiXCR, one entry per CDR3 protein. The sample has around 180,000 distinct CDR3 sequences, 30% seen once. The specimen was blood. These TCRs come from a girl aged 10 to 17 with multiple sclerosis.

In this sample, this clonotype turned up a few times. The gene calls are TRBV12-3 or TRBV12-4 and TRBJ2-5, with 9 bases aligning to TRBD1. Trimming took 10 bases from V and 3 from J; bases not matched to a gene: 3. The CDR3 is 12 residues long. The CDR3 reads CATTGGEETQYF. CDR3 bases: TGTGCCACTACAGGGGGCGAAGAGACCCAGTACTTC.

There are many counts of this clonotype. The chain has TRBV28 and TRBJ2-7; D is undetermined. Germline CDR1 reads MDHEN; CDR2 reads SYDVKM. V lost 6 bases to trimming and J lost 2 bases, with 20 bases between them. The CDR3 extends over 16 amino acids. CDR3 residues: CASSTIKHFPAYEQYF. The DNA of the CDR3 is TGTGCCAGCAGCACAATCAAGCACTTCCCTGCCTACGAGCAGTACTTC. Full variable domain (outside the CDR3, taken from reference TRBV28 and TRBJ2-7): DVKVTQSSRYLVKRTGEKVFLECVQDMDHENMFWYRQDPGLGLRLIYFSYDVKMKEKGDIPEGYSVSREKKERFSLILESASTNQTSMYLCASSTIKHFPAYEQYFGPGTRLTVT.

This clonotype has ten or more counts. The V and J genes are TRBV6-6 and TRBJ2-5; 9 bases fit TRBD2. CDR1 and CDR2 from the germline V gene are MNHNY and SVGAGI (reference sequence). Trimming cost V 2 bases and J 5 bases; bases outside gene matches: 6. The CDR3 contains 15 residues. Here the CDR3 reads CASSYVAGGWETQYF. The CDR3 nucleotides read TGTGCCAGCAGTTACGTTGCGGGAGGGTGGGAGACCCAGTACTTC.

Here the CDR3 reads CATRGGGRSHYEQFF. For the CDR3, the DNA is TGTGCCACTAGGGGAGGGGGGAGAAGTCACTACGAGCAGTTCTTC. The chain joins TRBV6-5 to TRBJ2-1, with D maybe TRBD2 (7 bases). Germline CDR1 reads MNHEY; CDR2 reads SVGAGI. V was pared by 10 bases and J by 10 bases, with 26 bases between. There are 15 residues in the CDR3.

This clonotype was found many times. The chain joins TRBV2 to TRBJ2-7, with D possibly matching TRBD2 (6 bases). This CDR3 comprises 19 residues. Trimming pared 4 bases from V and 5 bases from J, leaving 30 bases between. The germline CDR1 and CDR2 sequences are SNHLY and FYNNEI. CDR3 sequence: CASSASPSPGDREDDEQYF. CDR3 bases: TGTGCCAGCAGTGCTAGCCCATCTCCGGGGGACCGGGAAGATGACGAGCAGTACTTC. Full variable domain (remainder filled in from reference TRBV2 and TRBJ2-7): EPEVTQTPSHQVTQMGQEVILRCVPISNHLYFYWYRQILGQKVEFLVSFYNNEISEKSEIFDDQFSVERPDGSNFTLKIRSTKLEDSAMYFCASSASPSPGDREDDEQYFGPGTRLTVT.

The chain uses TRBV9 and TRBJ2-3; 10 bases match TRBD2. J was trimmed by 8 bases and V by 0 bases; bases with no gene match: 12. CDR3 length: 17 amino acids. Germline lookup yields CDR1 SGDLS and CDR2 YYNGEE. DNA of the CDR3: TGTGCCAGCAGCGTAGGGGCTAGCGGGAGCAGCCCAGGTACGCAGTATTTT. It encodes CASSVGASGSSPGTQYF.

In its sample, this clonotype was seen once. The rearrangement links TRBV12-3 or TRBV12-4 to TRBJ2-5; the match to TRBD1 covers 7 bases. The CDR3 extends over 21 amino acids. With 1 base clipped from V and 0 bases from J, the junction kept 20 bases outside the gene matches. The CDR3 DNA reads TGTGCCAGCAGTTTAGACGGCCCGATGGCCACAGGGGTAGGCTACCAAGAGACCCAGTACTTC. This translates into CASSLDGPMATGVGYQETQYF.

The chain joins TRBV4-2 to TRBJ2-2; D is undetermined. CDR1 is LGHNA and CDR2 is YNFKEQ in the germline V gene. The CDR3 is 12 amino acids. Trimming left V 1 base short and J 7 bases short, with 4 bases between. CDR3 protein: CASSQVGGELFF. CDR3 DNA sequence: TGTGCCAGCAGCCAAGTCGGCGGGGAGCTGTTTTTT.

This clonotype turned up a few times. This chain connects TRBV3-1 to TRBJ2-5, with TRBD2 identical over 10 bases. J gave up 13 bases and V 0 bases, and 8 bases lay outside the gene matches. This CDR3 comprises 14 residues. Germline CDR1 and CDR2: LGHDT and YNNKEL (reference sequence). This CDR3 reads CASSQDGAGGPRYF. The CDR3 nucleotides read TGTGCCAGCAGCCAAGACGGAGCGGGAGGGCCCCGGTACTTC.